This T cell receptor beta chain originates from a study of blood T cell repertoires in COVID-19. About the study: Samples representing acute and convalescent COVID-19 were sourced from the United States, Italy and Spain. From T cells, B-cell-depleted T cells, or PBMCs came the material, which was cDNA or gDNA.

Looked up from germline, CDR1 is MNHEY and CDR2 is SVGEGT. V lost 5 bases, J lost 4 bases, and 11 bases lay in between. CDR3 length: 14 residues. In the original processing: Amplification of reference gene primers provided the estimated nucleated cell counts. Sequenced by immunoSEQ multiplex PCR; TCRdb stores in-frame clones only, minus some. D and trimming come from the DNA, and the V and J calls and clone size come from that table. The sample consists of 210,000 or so clones, roughly 90% of them appearing once. The sample comprised peripheral blood. The chain links TRBV6-2 or TRBV6-3 to TRBJ2-2; a weak D match, TRBD1 (5 bases). The receptor comes from a woman between 50 and 59 years old with acute or convalescent COVID-19. CDR3 DNA: TGTGCCAGCAGTGGGGCACCTTTCACCGGGGAGCTGTTTTTT. Encoded protein: CASSGAPFTGELFF.